The rows below give T cell receptor beta chains drawn from one sample of a study of blood T cell repertoires in COVID-19. Sequencing used immunoSEQ multiplex PCR; TCRdb keeps in-frame clones, though not all of them. The sample has approximately 260,000 clones; roughly nine tenths are singletons. Sequenced sample: peripheral blood. All receptors come from a middle-aged woman who had recovered from COVID-19. CDR3s include the opening cysteine and the closing phenylalanine or tryptophan. The order of the fields is clone size, V gene, J gene, D gene, CDR3 DNA, CDR3 protein. The D gene is left open where the match is weak. Rows give clone size only sometimes, using once, few, many, or a class for an expanded clone.

NA,TRBV18,TRBJ2-2,NA,TGTGCCAGCTCACCACCGAAAACAGGGTTGAACACCGGGGAGCTGTTTTTT,CASSPPKTGLNTGELFF
few,TRBV9,TRBJ1-6,NA,TGTGCCAGCAGCCCCGCAACAGGGTTGCTTTCTTCACCCCTCCACTTT,CASSPATGLLSSPLHF
NA,TRBV6-5,TRBJ2-3,TRBD1,TGTGCCAGCAGTACAGGGACAGGGCTTGCAGATACGCAGTATTTT,CASSTGTGLADTQYF
NA,TRBV6-4,TRBJ1-5,NA,TGTGCCAGCAGTGTCGGGGATGCCAATCAGCCCCAGCATTTT,CASSVGDANQPQHF
few,TRBV24-1,TRBJ2-2,NA,TGTGCCACCAGTGATTTGCCTTCGGGGGGCGTACTTAACACCGGGGAGCTGTTTTTT,CATSDLPSGGVLNTGELFF
few,TRBV5-1,TRBJ2-1,TRBD2,TGCGCCAGCAGCTTCCTAGCGGGGGGGAATGAGCAGTTCTTC,CASSFLAGGNEQFF
NA,TRBV1,TRBJ2-2,NA,TGCACCAGCAGCCAGACGACTAGCGGAGGGGTCCCCGGGGAGCTGTTTTTT,CTSSQTTSGGVPGELFF
NA,TRBV30,TRBJ2-7,NA,TGTGCCTGGAGCCAGTACGGGGGGCTCTACGAGCAGTACTTC,CAWSQYGGLYEQYF
NA,TRBV6-5,TRBJ1-1,NA,TGTGCCAGCAGCTTCGACAAGAACACTGAAGCTTTCTTT,CASSFDKNTEAFF
NA,TRBV30,TRBJ1-4,NA,TGTGCCGGCTTAACTAATGAAAAACTGTTTTTT,CAGLTNEKLFF
NA,TRBV5-1,TRBJ2-7,NA,TGCGCCAGCAGCTTGGCCTTAAAGACACTTGACGAGCAGTACTTC,CASSLALKTLDEQYF
NA,TRBV6-5,TRBJ1-4,TRBD1,TGTGCCAGCAGACTGACAGGGGGACCTAATGAAAAACTGTTTTTT,CASRLTGGPNEKLFF
NA,TRBV30,TRBJ2-5,NA,TGTGCCTGGACTAAGGACACCCGAGAGACCCAGTACTTC,CAWTKDTRETQYF
NA,TRBV5-4,TRBJ2-3,TRBD1,TGTGCCAGCAGCGCCCGGACAGGAGGCACAGATACGCAGTATTTT,CASSARTGGTDTQYF
NA,TRBV29-1,TRBJ1-2,TRBD1,TGCAGCGTTGGACAGGGAGGAGACTACACCTTC,CSVGQGGDYTF
NA,TRBV28,TRBJ2-1,NA,TGTGCCAGCAGCCCCCACCGGAATGAGCAGTTCTTC,CASSPHRNEQFF
once,TRBV4-1,TRBJ2-4,NA,TGCGCCAGCAGCCAACGCGGGGACATTCAGTACTTC,CASSQRGDIQYF
NA,TRBV9,TRBJ2-3,TRBD2,TGTGCCAGCAGCGTGATCGGGGGGGCGAACATGAGCCCAGATACGCAGTATTTT,CASSVIGGANMSPDTQYF
NA,TRBV19,TRBJ1-5,NA,TGTGCCAGTAGTGCCGGGGGGCCCCAGCATTTT,CASSAGGPQHF
NA,TRBV6-5,TRBJ2-3,NA,TGTGCCAGCAGGGAGATTGGCACAGATACGCAGTATTTT,CASREIGTDTQYF
NA,TRBV29-1,TRBJ1-2,NA,TGCAGCGTCCCGTCAGGAGGAGGCTACACCTTC,CSVPSGGGYTF
NA,TRBV3-1/TRBV3-2,TRBJ2-6,NA,TGTGCCAGCAGCCTCACCAGCTCTGGGGCCAACGTCCTGACTTTC,CASSLTSSGANVLTF
NA,TRBV3-1/TRBV3-2,TRBJ1-2,NA,TGTGCCAGCAGCCTCCGGACGGGGATGGGTGGCTACACCTTC,CASSLRTGMGGYTF
NA,TRBV30,TRBJ1-2,NA,TGTGCCTGGATAAAACTTAGGACAGCCAACTATGGCTACACCTTC,CAWIKLRTANYGYTF
NA,TRBV7-9,TRBJ1-6,NA,TGTGCCAGCACTACCTCAGGGGCAAATAATTCACCCCTCCACTTT,CASTTSGANNSPLHF
NA,TRBV28,TRBJ2-3,TRBD1,TGTGCCAGCAGCTCCGGGACAGGGGCCCCAGATACGCAGTATTTT,CASSSGTGAPDTQYF
NA,TRBV4-1,TRBJ2-5,NA,TGCGCCAGCAGCCAAGCCGGGACATTATTGGAGACCCAGTACTTC,CASSQAGTLLETQYF
NA,TRBV29-1,TRBJ1-1,NA,TGCAGCGTTGAAGATGCGGGCGTGAACACTGAAGCTTTCTTT,CSVEDAGVNTEAFF
NA,TRBV25-1,TRBJ1-2,NA,TGTGCCAGCAGGGACCCCGCGGGCTATGGCTACACCTTC,CASRDPAGYGYTF
NA,TRBV7-9,TRBJ1-2,TRBD1,TGTGCCAGCAGCTTTCTCGGGGACAGGGCCCTCTATGGCTACACCTTC,CASSFLGDRALYGYTF
NA,TRBV3-1/TRBV3-2,TRBJ2-5,TRBD2,TGTGCCAGCAGGGGGGGGGAGACCCAGTACTTC,CASRGGETQYF
once,TRBV7-9,TRBJ2-3,TRBD2,TGTGCCAGCAGCCTTCCGGGACTAGCGGGCTCTAGCACAGATACGCAGTATTTT,CASSLPGLAGSSTDTQYF
NA,TRBV5-5,TRBJ2-1,TRBD2,TGTGCCAGCAGCTTGACTAGCGGGAGCTACAATGAGCAGTTCTTC,CASSLTSGSYNEQFF
NA,TRBV18,TRBJ1-6,TRBD1,TGTGCCAGCTCATCTGGACAGGGCACTTTAAATTCACCCCTCCACTTT,CASSSGQGTLNSPLHF
NA,TRBV10-3,TRBJ2-3,TRBD2,TGTGCCACTACGGAGACTAGCGGGGGTACAGATACGCAGTATTTT,CATTETSGGTDTQYF
NA,TRBV7-9,TRBJ1-6,NA,TGTGCCAGCAGCTTAGAGGGGCGGAATTCACCCCTCCACTTT,CASSLEGRNSPLHF
NA,TRBV6-5,TRBJ2-7,TRBD2,TGTGCCAGCACCAGAGTCGGGGGGGATTCCTACGAGCAGTACTTC,CASTRVGGDSYEQYF
few,TRBV3-1/TRBV3-2,TRBJ2-2,TRBD2,TGTGCCAGCAGGTGGGGGGGGAACACCGGGGAGCTGTTTTTT,CASRWGGNTGELFF
NA,TRBV19,TRBJ1-5,TRBD1,TGTGCCAGTACCCCCGACAGGGGACGGGATCAGCCCCAGCATTTT,CASTPDRGRDQPQHF
NA,TRBV5-4,TRBJ2-3,NA,TGTGCCAGCAGCTTGGGCAGAACAGATACGCAGTATTTT,CASSLGRTDTQYF
NA,TRBV18,TRBJ1-1,NA,TGTGCCAGCTCACCCATGGGCAACACTGAAGCTTTCTTT,CASSPMGNTEAFF
NA,TRBV5-1,TRBJ2-3,NA,TGCGCCAGCAGCTTGAGCGGGCAACTCACAGATACGCAGTATTTT,CASSLSGQLTDTQYF
NA,TRBV19,TRBJ2-6,NA,TGTGCCAGCAGGGGGGCTGGGGCCAACGTCCTGACTTTC,CASRGAGANVLTF
NA,TRBV11-2,TRBJ2-1,TRBD2,TGTGCCAGCAGCTTCGGTCTAGCGGTTGACAATGAGCAGTTCTTC,CASSFGLAVDNEQFF
NA,TRBV19,TRBJ1-2,TRBD1,TGTGCCAGTAACCCGACAGGGGGCAACTATGGCTACACCTTC,CASNPTGGNYGYTF
NA,TRBV7-2,TRBJ1-3,NA,TGTGCCAGCAATGGGGGGGGCTCTGGAAACACCATATATTTT,CASNGGGSGNTIYF
NA,TRBV6-2/TRBV6-3,TRBJ1-5,TRBD1,TGTGCCAGCAGTTTACCGGGACAGCACAATCAGCCCCAGCATTTT,CASSLPGQHNQPQHF
few,TRBV7-2,TRBJ2-5,NA,TGTGCCAGCAGCTTTCAGGGGGGAGAAGGGGAGACCCAGTACTTC,CASSFQGGEGETQYF
NA,TRBV7-2,TRBJ1-5,NA,TGTGCCAGCAGCTTTCGAGTCGGGGGAACTCAGCCCCAGCATTTT,CASSFRVGGTQPQHF
NA,TRBV12-3/TRBV12-4,TRBJ2-7,NA,TGTGCCAGCAGTTTTTCTCTTTCCGAGCAGTACTTC,CASSFSLSEQYF
NA,TRBV14,TRBJ2-2,NA,TGTGCCAGCACCCGAAAGGGGCAACAGCAGAACACCGGGGAGCTGTTTTTT,CASTRKGQQQNTGELFF
NA,TRBV9,TRBJ2-2,TRBD2,TGTGCCAGCAGCCGAGGTCCGCTAGCGGTGAACACCGGGGAGCTGTTTTTT,CASSRGPLAVNTGELFF
NA,TRBV5-4,TRBJ1-2,TRBD1,TGTGCCAGCAGCCCGGGACAGGCGACTAACTATGGCTACACCTTC,CASSPGQATNYGYTF
NA,TRBV6-1,TRBJ2-7,TRBD2,TGTGCCAGCAGTGAGGGCGGCGGGGGTGTCTACGAGCAGTACTTC,CASSEGGGGVYEQYF
NA,TRBV7-9,TRBJ2-1,NA,TGTGCCAGCAGCTTAGATCGGCGGGGGCATGAGCAGTTCTTC,CASSLDRRGHEQFF
NA,TRBV4-1,TRBJ1-2,NA,TGCGCCAGCAGCCCCGAACCCGGGGGGATCTTCTATGGCTACACCTTC,CASSPEPGGIFYGYTF
NA,TRBV28,TRBJ1-1,TRBD1,TGTGCCAGCATATACAGGGGCGATACTGGGGACACTGAAGCTTTCTTT,CASIYRGDTGDTEAFF
NA,TRBV10-3,TRBJ2-2,NA,TGTGCCATCCCCCTAAACAGGGAATCTACCGGGGAGCTGTTTTTT,CAIPLNRESTGELFF